The sequence of this T cell receptor beta chain was determined in a study of naive and memory T cell subsets. General study findings and limits: A few larger clonotypes appeared in naive repertoires, especially CD8, possibly memory cells re-expressing CD45RA.

Ten or more counts support this clonotype. Its antigen remains unknown. The beta constant-region primer was an equimolar mix of two oligonucleotides covering TRBC1 and TRBC2. Ligated cDNA was amplified by four rounds of PCR with nested alpha and beta constant-region primers and SP2. Ligation attached a single-stranded oligonucleotide with a 12-nucleotide UMI and the SP2 primer to the cDNA 3' end. Each CDR3 protein gets one entry after TCRdb re-called the UMI-ligation and nested PCR reads with MiXCR. The sample carries 120,000 to 150,000 distinct CDR3 sequences, approximately 20% recorded once. The CDR3 spans 17 residues. Trimming cost V 5 bases and J 6 bases; bases outside gene matches: 11. Per the germline V gene, CDR1 is MNHEY and CDR2 is SMNVEV (reference sequence).

The clonotype originates from a human donor in good health. The rearrangement links TRBV27 to TRBJ2-3, with TRBD2 matching 13 bases. Sequencing was carried out using naive CD8+ T cells from blood. Here the CDR3 DNA reads TGTGCCAGCAGTCACATTCCACTAGCGGGAGGGCCTGATACGCAGTATTTT. It is translated as CASSHIPLAGGPDTQYF.